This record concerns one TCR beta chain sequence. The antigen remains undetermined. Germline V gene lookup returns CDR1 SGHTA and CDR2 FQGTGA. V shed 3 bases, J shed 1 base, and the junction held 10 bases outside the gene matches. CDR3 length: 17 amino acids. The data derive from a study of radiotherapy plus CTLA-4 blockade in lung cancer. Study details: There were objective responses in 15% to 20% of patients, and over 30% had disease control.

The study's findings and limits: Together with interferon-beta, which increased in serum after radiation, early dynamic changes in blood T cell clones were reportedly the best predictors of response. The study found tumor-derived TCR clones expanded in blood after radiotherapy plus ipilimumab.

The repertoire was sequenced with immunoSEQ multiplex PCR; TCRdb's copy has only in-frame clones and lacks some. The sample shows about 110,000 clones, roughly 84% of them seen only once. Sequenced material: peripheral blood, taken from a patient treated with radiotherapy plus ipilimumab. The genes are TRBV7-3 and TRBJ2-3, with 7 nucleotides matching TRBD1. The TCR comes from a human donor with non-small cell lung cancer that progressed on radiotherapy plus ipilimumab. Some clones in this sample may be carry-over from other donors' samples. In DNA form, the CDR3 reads TGTGCCAGCAGCTTTATTAGGGGGCGCAGAGGCACAGATACGCAGTATTTT. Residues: CASSFIRGRRGTDTQYF.